This T cell receptor beta chain stems from a study of T-cell memory formation after mild COVID-19. Constant-segment primers served in 5'RACE that generated TCR alpha and TCR beta cDNA libraries bearing sample barcodes and UMIs. TCRdb analysed the 5' RACE reads with MiXCR anew, one entry per CDR3 protein. The sample has under 300,000 distinct CDR3 sequences, more than 15% seen once; the top ten hold under 25%. CDR3 length: 13 residues. V was trimmed by 2 bases and J by 1 base, leaving 8 bases between them. The germline gives CDR1 GTSNPN, CDR2 SVGIG (reference sequence). Sequencing was carried out using PBMCs or a T cell subset sorted from them (not recorded which). V is TRBV30 and J is TRBJ1-2; unclear D gene. This clonotype originated in a man aged 18-30 years who had mild COVID-19 (a few samples of this study predate the infection). Cell type and time point are not known. The CDR3 DNA reads TGTGCCTGGAGTCCGGGGTATAACTATGGCTACACCTTC. Protein: CAWSPGYNYGYTF.